This TCR beta chain comes out of a study of Graves' ophthalmopathy and Graves' hyperthyroidism. V dropped 3 bases and J dropped 5; count of bases not matched to a gene: 8. In germline, CDR1 is SGHDT, CDR2 YYEEEE. This CDR3 region has 15 residues. This clonotype was found many times. For repertoire sequencing, the TCR beta CDR3 regions were amplified from RNA transcripts. First-round RT-PCR employed HTBI primers, with a second-round multiplex PCR after it. MiXCR, applied by TCRdb to the multiplex PCR reads, yields one record per CDR3 protein. Among a few hundred thousand distinct CDR3 sequences listed, around 18% were seen once.

The chain is built from TRBV5-6 and TRBJ2-5, with 9 bases fitting TRBD2. This clonotype was sampled from a woman under 30 with Graves' ophthalmopathy. The sequenced sample consisted of peripheral blood. For the CDR3, the DNA is TGTGCCAGCAGCTACGCGGGGGGGCCGGGGGAGACCCAGTACTTC. This gives the protein CASSYAGGPGETQYF.